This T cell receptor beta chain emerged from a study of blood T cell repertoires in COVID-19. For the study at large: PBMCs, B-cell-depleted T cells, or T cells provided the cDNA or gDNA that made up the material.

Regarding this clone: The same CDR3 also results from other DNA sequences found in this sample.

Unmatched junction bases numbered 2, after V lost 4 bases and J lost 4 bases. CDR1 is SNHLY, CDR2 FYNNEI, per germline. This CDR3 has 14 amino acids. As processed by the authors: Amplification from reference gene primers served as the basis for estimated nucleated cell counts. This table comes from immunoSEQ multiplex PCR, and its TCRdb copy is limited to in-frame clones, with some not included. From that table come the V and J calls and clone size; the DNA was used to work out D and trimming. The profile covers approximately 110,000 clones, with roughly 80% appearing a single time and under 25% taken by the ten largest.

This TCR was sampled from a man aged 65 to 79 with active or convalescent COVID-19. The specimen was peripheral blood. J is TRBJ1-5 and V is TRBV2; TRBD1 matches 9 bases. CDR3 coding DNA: TGTGCCAGCAGTGGACAGGGGGGAAATCAGCCCCAGCATTTT. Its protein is CASSGQGGNQPQHF.